A single sample gave rise to the 27 T cell receptor beta chains below, sequenced in a study of shared clonotypes between healthy human individuals. TCRdb keeps only in-frame clones here, not all; method: immunoSEQ multiplex PCR. The table records 530,000 or so clones, roughly 79% of them present only once. Sequencing was carried out using PBMCs. The source of these receptors is a woman in her thirties or forties in good health. Some clones in this sample may be carry-over from other donors' samples.

This clone was picked up a small number of times. V usage is TRBV5-1 and J usage is TRBJ2-3; the match to TRBD2 covers 13 bases. Unmatched junction bases numbered 6, after V lost 2 bases and J lost 6 bases. Per the germline V gene, CDR1 is SGHRS and CDR2 is YFSETQ. The CDR3 consists of 16 residues. The CDR3 sequence is CASSLGLAGEWDTQYF. CDR3 nucleotides: TGCGCCAGCAGCTTAGGACTAGCGGGAGAGTGGGATACGCAGTATTTT.

V and J are TRBV9 and TRBJ2-7; no firm D call. CDR3 size: 16 residues. The V end was cut by 0 bases, the J end by 0 bases, with 13 bases between. The germline V gene has CDR1 SGDLS and CDR2 YYNGEE. As DNA, the CDR3 is TGTGCCAGCAGCGTAGCCTCCAGTCCCAGCTCCTACGAGCAGTACTTC. Translated: CASSVASSPSSYEQYF. The variable domain in full, completed from reference TRBV9 and TRBJ2-7, reads DSGVTQTPKHLITATGQRVTLRCSPRSGDLSVYWYQQSLDQGLQFLIQYYNGEERAKGNILERFSAQQFPDLHSELNLSSLELGDSALYFCASSVASSPSSYEQYFGPGTRLTVT.

The rearrangement links TRBV4-3 to TRBJ2-3; 13 nucleotides line up with TRBD2. Losses at the gene ends were 0 bases for V and 4 bases for J; bases not matched to a gene: 4. Per germline, CDR1 LGHNA and CDR2 YSLEER. This CDR3 comprises 17 residues. The CDR3 nucleotides are TGCGCCAGCAGCCAAGACTCGGGACTAGCGGGATCAGATACGCAGTATTTT. It specifies CASSQDSGLAGSDTQYF.

The CDR3 bases are TGTGCCAGCAGTTACTTAGAGGGGGAAGCCTACGAGCAGTACTTC. Amino acid sequence: CASSYLEGEAYEQYF. The chain couples TRBV6-6 to TRBJ2-7; the D gene is possibly TRBD1 (6 bases). Per germline, CDR1 MNHNY and CDR2 SVGAGI (reference sequence). V was cut by 1 base and J by 2 bases, with 12 bases left in between. The CDR3 is 15 residues long.

The rearrangement uses TRBV18 and TRBJ2-7; weak D call: TRBD2 (5 bases). Germline V gene sequence: CDR1 KGHSH, CDR2 LQKENI. The CDR3 extends over 13 amino acids. The V end lost 1 base, the J end lost 7 bases, and 11 bases lay between the germline ends. This chain's CDR3 is CASSPRQAEEQYF. The CDR3 DNA is TGTGCCAGCTCACCACGACAAGCGGAAGAGCAGTACTTC.

This rearrangement joins TRBV6-1 to TRBJ2-7; D is unclear. Germline CDR1 MNHNS, CDR2 SASEGT. V was clipped by 4 bases and J by 1 base, with 11 bases between them. This CDR3 is 14 amino acids long. The DNA for the CDR3 is TGTGCCAGCAGTGTAAACAGACCTTCCTACGAGCAGTACTTC. It specifies CASSVNRPSYEQYF.

The V call is TRBV5-1, the J call TRBJ2-2, with TRBD2 matching 8 bases. V shed 3 bases, J shed 3 bases, and the junction held 4 bases outside the gene matches. This CDR3 has 15 amino acids. CDR1 SGHRS and CDR2 YFSETQ come from the germline V gene. In nucleotides, the CDR3 is TGCGCCAGCAGCTGGACTAGCCCCGACACCGGGGAGCTGTTTTTT. Encoded protein: CASSWTSPDTGELFF.

The chain links TRBV27 to TRBJ1-5, with 7 positions matching TRBD1. The CDR3 is 14 amino acids. Looked up from germline, CDR1 is MNHEY and CDR2 is SMNVEV (reference sequence). The junction had 6 bases not matched to a gene; V was cut back by 3 bases and J by 7 bases. The CDR3 loop is CASSLAGTAQPQHF. In DNA, the CDR3 is TGTGCCAGCAGTTTGGCGGGGACAGCGCAGCCCCAGCATTTT.

V is TRBV7-6 and J is TRBJ2-3; 11 bases align to TRBD2. The CDR3 is 16 residues long. CDR1 SGHVS and CDR2 FNYEAQ come from the germline V gene. V trimming: 4 bases; J trimming: 6 bases; junction bases outside the gene matches: 9. In nucleotides, the CDR3 is TGTGCCAGCAGCTCCACGACTAGCGGGATCGGTGATACGCAGTATTTT. It specifies CASSSTTSGIGDTQYF.

V is TRBV5-6 and J is TRBJ1-2; possibly TRBD1 for D (6 bases). Germline values: CDR1 SGHDT, CDR2 YYEEEE. This CDR3 has 15 amino acids. V was cut by 4 bases and J by 2 bases, with 15 bases left in between. DNA for the CDR3: TGTGCCAGCAGCCCCCAGGGGCGACCAAACTATGGCTACACCTTC. It yields the protein CASSPQGRPNYGYTF. The complete variable domain, with remaining parts taken from reference TRBV5-6 and TRBJ1-2, reads DAGVTQSPTHLIKTRGQQVTLRCSPKSGHDTVSWYQQALGQGPQFIFQYYEEEERQRGNFPDRFSGHQFPNYSSELNVNALLLGDSALYLCASSPQGRPNYGYTFGSGTRLTVV.

At least ten counts were recorded for this clone. The rearrangement links TRBV7-8 to TRBJ2-7; 7 bases fit TRBD1. The CDR3 consists of 14 residues. CDR1 is SGHVS, CDR2 FQNEAQ, per germline. V gave up 5 bases and J gave up 0 bases; unmatched junction bases: 4. This CDR3 is CASSQTGDSYEQYF. CDR3 DNA sequence: TGTGCCAGCAGCCAAACAGGGGACTCCTACGAGCAGTACTTC.

The DNA of the CDR3 is TGTGCCAGCAGCCAAATGAACACTGAAGCTTTCTTT. Protein product: CASSQMNTEAFF. This rearrangement joins TRBV7-2 to TRBJ1-1; D unresolved. Trimming took off 5 bases at V and 0 bases at J, with 4 bases between the two ends. Germline CDR1 reads SGHTA; CDR2 reads FQGNSA. The CDR3 sequence is 12 residues long.

The rearrangement joins TRBV25-1 to TRBJ1-5; 7 positions agree with TRBD1. CDR3 size: 17 residues. V was pared by 4 bases and J by 4 bases, with 13 bases of the junction left unmatched. The germline V gene has CDR1 MGHDK and CDR2 SYGVNS. Here the CDR3 reads CASSGDRSGAGNQPQHF. Here the CDR3 DNA reads TGTGCCAGCAGTGGGGACAGAAGCGGGGCGGGGAATCAGCCCCAGCATTTT.

The V and J genes are TRBV29-1 and TRBJ2-5; 10 positions agree with TRBD2. The DNA end favors TRBJ2-7, so the J call may be wrong. The CDR3 sequence is 12 residues long. Germline V gene data show CDR1 as SQVTM and CDR2 as ANQGSEA. The chain's CDR3 is CSIVAGGDEQYF. In DNA, the CDR3 is TGCAGCATAGTAGCGGGAGGCGACGAGCAGTACTTC.

The V gene is TRBV5-1, the J gene TRBJ2-1; 8 bases are a match to TRBD1. This CDR3 has 15 amino acids. After removal of 4 bases from V and 5 bases from J, the junction contained 8 bases not matched to a gene. CDR1 SGHRS and CDR2 YFSETQ come from the germline V gene. The CDR3 sequence is CASSLSGGSHNEQFF. DNA of the CDR3: TGCGCCAGCAGCCTCTCAGGGGGCAGCCACAATGAGCAGTTCTTC. Variable domain in full (rest from reference TRBV5-1 and TRBJ2-1): KAGVTQTPRYLIKTRGQQVTLSCSPISGHRSVSWYQQTPGQGLQFLFEYFSETQRNKGNFPGRFSGRQFSNSRSEMNVSTLELGDSALYLCASSLSGGSHNEQFFGPGTRLTVL.

On this clone: The sample contains more than one DNA sequence encoding this CDR3. The chain combines TRBV19 with TRBJ1-5, with TRBD1 matching 11 bases. CDR3 length: 15 amino acids. V trimming: 6 bases; J trimming: 4 bases; junction bases outside the gene matches: 5. The V gene's germline CDR1 is LNHDA and CDR2 SQIVND (reference sequence). For the CDR3, the DNA is TGTGCCAGTAGGGACAGGGGGCGCGGTAATCAGCCCCAGCATTTT. Its translation is CASRDRGRGNQPQHF. The full variable domain, rest sourced from reference TRBV19 and TRBJ1-5, is DGGITQSPKYLFRKEGQNVTLSCEQNLNHDAMYWYRQDPGQGLRLIYYSQIVNDFQKGDIAEGYSVSREKKESFPLTVTSAQKNPTAFYLCASRDRGRGNQPQHFGDGTRLSIL.

This chain connects TRBV28 to TRBJ2-7; 14 bases agree with TRBD2. Per germline, CDR1 MDHEN and CDR2 SYDVKM. V lost 5 bases, J lost 7 bases, and 10 bases stayed unmatched. This CDR3 is 16 amino acids long. The CDR3 region is CASSMGLAGVFQEQYF. CDR3 coding DNA: TGTGCCAGCAGTATGGGACTAGCGGGAGTTTTTCAAGAGCAGTACTTC.

The chain employs TRBV5-6 and TRBJ2-3; the match to TRBD2 covers 7 bases. The CDR3 length is 14 residues. With 6 bases clipped from V and 3 bases from J, the junction kept 7 bases outside the gene matches. Germline V lookup: CDR1 SGHDT, CDR2 YYEEEE. The CDR3 sequence is CASNPSGDTDTQYF. CDR3 in DNA: TGTGCCAGCAACCCCAGCGGGGATACAGATACGCAGTATTTT.

The chain employs TRBV28 and TRBJ1-4; TRBD1 might be the D (6 bases). Trimming shortened V by 7 bases and J by 4 bases, and 22 bases separated the two germline ends. Germline assignment: CDR1 MDHEN and CDR2 SYDVKM. The CDR3 spans 17 residues. The CDR3 is CASTTGGGRPSNEKLFF. CDR3 DNA: TGTGCCAGCACCACGGGGGGGGGCCGCCCTAGTAATGAAAAACTGTTTTTT.

This chain joins TRBV7-3 and TRBJ2-1; 7 nucleotides align to TRBD2. Germline values: CDR1 SGHTA, CDR2 FQGTGA. This CDR3 spans 15 amino acids. The ends lost 4 bases at V and 3 bases at J; junction bases unmatched: 6. CDR3 sequence: CASSSSGTNYNEQFF. DNA for the CDR3: TGTGCCAGCAGCTCCTCCGGGACTAACTACAATGAGCAGTTCTTC.

This chain links TRBV10-3 with TRBJ2-1; TRBD1 might be the D (6 bases). The V end was cut by 5 bases, the J end by 8 bases, with 31 bases between. Germline lookup yields CDR1 ENHRY and CDR2 SYGVKD. CDR3 size: 19 residues. CDR3: CAISRHKTGFSNPLDEQFF. CDR3 DNA: TGTGCCATCAGTAGACACAAAACAGGGTTTTCCAACCCTCTCGATGAGCAGTTCTTC.

V usage is TRBV7-9 and J usage is TRBJ1-1, with D hard to call. This CDR3 is 13 amino acids long. Germline V CDR1 and CDR2: SEHNR, FQNEAQ (reference sequence). Deletions cut 1 base from V and 4 bases from J, with 7 bases between. The CDR3 DNA follows: TGTGCCAGCAGCTTAGAAGGGTTCACTGAAGCTTTCTTT. As protein: CASSLEGFTEAFF.

In regard to this clone: This specimen includes other DNA sequences encoding the same CDR3. V and J are TRBV2 and TRBJ2-3, with D possibly being TRBD2 (6 bases). The CDR3 is made up of 14 amino acids. Germline-derived CDR1 and CDR2 are SNHLY and FYNNEI. The V and J ends lost 6 bases and 1 base respectively, with 11 bases between them. The CDR3 sequence is CASRREVGTDTQYF. The CDR3 DNA reads TGTGCCAGCAGGAGGGAGGTGGGCACAGATACGCAGTATTTT.

The chain carries TRBV9 and TRBJ1-4; D uncertain. The germline V gene has CDR1 SGDLS and CDR2 YYNGEE. V dropped 0 bases and J dropped 8 bases, with 8 bases sitting between them. The CDR3 sequence is 13 residues long. CDR3 loop: CASSVGPSEKLFF. The CDR3 DNA follows: TGTGCCAGCAGCGTAGGCCCCTCCGAAAAACTGTTTTTT.

Notes on this clone: A much larger clone lies one base from this, so it may be a read error. This chain joins TRBV19 and TRBJ2-6, with D possibly being TRBD1 (6 bases). Germline V gene sequence: CDR1 LNHDA, CDR2 SQIVND (reference sequence). The length of the CDR3 is 16 residues. Trimming cost V 5 bases and J 2 bases, with 13 bases left between them. The DNA of the CDR3 is TGTGCCAGTAGTGTCAACACAGGGACTGGGGCCAACGTCCTGACTTTC. Translated, it gives CASSVNTGTGANVLTF.

This rearrangement joins TRBV6-5 to TRBJ1-2; no reliable D call. Looked up from germline, CDR1 is MNHEY and CDR2 is SVGAGI. V was trimmed by 6 bases and J by 8 bases, leaving 19 bases between them. CDR3 length: 14 amino acids. DNA of the CDR3: TGTGCCAGCAGCCCCTCGGAAAGGCCCTTCGGCTACACCTTC. Translation: CASSPSERPFGYTF.

This clone was counted only a few times. The chain uses TRBV28 and TRBJ2-7, with TRBD2 matching over 11 bases. CDR3 size: 14 residues. Germline V gives CDR1 MDHEN, CDR2 SYDVKM. The V segment lost 5 bases and the J segment 6 bases; nucleotides outside the gene matches: 6. CDR3 sequence reads: CASSTSGSTFEQYF. The DNA of the CDR3 is TGTGCCAGCAGTACTAGCGGGAGTACGTTCGAGCAGTACTTC.